This TCR beta chain was documented in a study of post-analysis software for immune sequencing data. Study details: Relapsing-remitting, secondary progressive and progressive-relapsing forms of multiple sclerosis all featured among disease courses. Study results and caveats: Included in a set of about 5 TRBV segments more frequent in patients than controls were TRBV5-6, TRBV5-1 and TRBV20-1.

There are 13 residues in the CDR3. Germline V lookup: CDR1 MDHEN, CDR2 SYDVKM. Trimming stripped 2 bases from V and 7 bases from J, with 11 bases between. Remarks on this clonotype: What it binds is not known.

Prepared libraries of TCR beta cDNA carried unique molecular identifiers. Using its own MiXCR run on the PCR reads, TCRdb lists one record per CDR3 protein. The sample consists of over 700,000 distinct CDR3 sequences, 25% to 30% of them appearing once. Sequencing was done on a sample of blood. V is TRBV28 and J is TRBJ1-1, with D tentatively TRBD1 (5 bases). This TCR derives from a girl between 10 and 17 years old with multiple sclerosis. DNA of the CDR3: TGTGCCAGCAGTTTAGCCGGGGCAGATGAAGCTTTCTTT. Residues: CASSLAGADEAFF.